The 24 T cell receptor beta chains below all came from one sample that was sequenced in a study of T-cell memory formation after mild COVID-19. TCRdb reprocessed the 5' RACE reads with MiXCR, giving one entry per CDR3 protein. The top ten hold roughly an eighth of the sample, which has about 470,000 distinct CDR3 sequences, approximately 23% seen once. What was sequenced was PBMCs or a T cell subset sorted from them (not recorded which). These receptors came from an adult woman who had mild COVID-19 (a few samples of this study predate the infection). Cell type and time point are not known.

This rearrangement joins TRBV14 to TRBJ2-7, with a tentative D call TRBD1 (6 bases). V was pared by 6 bases and J by 3 bases, with 12 bases between. The CDR3 extends over 13 amino acids. Germline loops: CDR1 SGHDN, CDR2 FVKESK. This CDR3 reads CASSRRTVYEQYF. The CDR3 DNA reads TGTGCCAGCAGTCGACGGACAGTCTACGAGCAGTACTTC.

V and J are TRBV30 and TRBJ2-2; 8 nucleotides align to TRBD2. Germline CDR1 reads GTSNPN; CDR2 reads SVGIG (reference sequence). After removal of 2 bases from V and 1 base from J, the junction contained 3 bases not matched to a gene. The CDR3 sequence is 15 residues long. This chain's CDR3 is CAWSTGLGNTGELFF. The CDR3 DNA reads as TGTGCCTGGAGTACGGGACTAGGGAACACCGGGGAGCTGTTTTTT. The variable domain in full, with the rest retrieved from reference TRBV30 and TRBJ2-2, is SQTIHQWPATLVQPVGSPLSLECTVEGTSNPNLYWYRQAAGRGLQLLFYSVGIGQISSEVPQNLSASRPQDRQFILSSKKLLLSDSGFYLCAWSTGLGNTGELFFGEGSRLTVL.

V and J are TRBV6-6 and TRBJ1-1; 11 nucleotides align to TRBD1. The germline gives CDR1 MNHNY, CDR2 SVGAGI (reference sequence). The CDR3 is 18 residues long. J gave up 1 base and V 5 bases, and 12 bases lay outside the gene matches. DNA of the CDR3: TGTGCCAGCAGTCCCCGGGACAGGGGGGGATCCAGGAACACTGAAGCTTTCTTT. Amino acid sequence: CASSPRDRGGSRNTEAFF.

The CDR3 DNA reads as TGTGCCAGTAGTATAACCCTAGCGGGGAGAGGGAGCGAGCAGTACTTC. The encoded protein is CASSITLAGRGSEQYF. V usage is TRBV19 and J usage is TRBJ2-7; 9 bases align to TRBD2. The CDR3 contains 16 residues. Looked up from germline, CDR1 is LNHDA and CDR2 is SQIVND (reference sequence). Trimming removed 2 bases from V and 6 bases from J; junction bases left unmatched: 11.

Only one count was recorded for this clonotype. V gene TRBV11-3 combines with J gene TRBJ2-4, with 7 bases matching TRBD2. The CDR3 has 16 amino acids. Unmatched junction bases numbered 5, after V lost 1 base and J lost 2 bases. Germline V gene data show CDR1 as SGHNT and CDR2 as YENEEA. CDR3: CASSLAPGRTKNIQYF. DNA of the CDR3: TGTGCCAGCAGCTTAGCACCCGGGAGGACCAAAAACATTCAGTACTTC.

This clonotype occurred a few times. The chain is built from TRBV20-1 and TRBJ2-1; 10 bases line up with TRBD2. Germline V gene data show CDR1 as DFQATT and CDR2 as SNEGSKA (reference sequence). V shed 0 bases, J shed 3 bases, and the junction held 5 bases outside the gene matches. This CDR3 spans 16 amino acids. CDR3 in amino acids: CSARDPSGRGYNEQFF. DNA of the CDR3: TGCAGTGCTAGAGACCCTAGCGGGAGAGGCTACAATGAGCAGTTCTTC.

The chain links TRBV20-1 to TRBJ1-6, with a weak D call TRBD1 (5 bases). Trimming removed 4 bases at V and 8 bases at J, with 15 bases between. The CDR3 spans 14 residues. From germline, CDR1 is DFQATT and CDR2 SNEGSKA (reference sequence). CDR3 DNA sequence: TGCAGTGCTAAGAGGGACTCCTGGGATTCACCCCTCCACTTT. Translating it yields CSAKRDSWDSPLHF.

In this sample, this clonotype turned up a few times. The chain links TRBV7-9 to TRBJ2-7; no firm D call. Looked up from germline, CDR1 is SEHNR and CDR2 is FQNEAQ (reference sequence). V lost 1 base and J lost 9, with 7 bases in between. This CDR3 region has 11 residues. DNA of the CDR3: TGTGCCAGCAGCTTAGGCTCCGGGCAGTACTTC. As protein: CASSLGSGQYF. Using reference TRBV7-9 and TRBJ2-7 for the parts outside the CDR3, the full variable domain is DTGVSQNPRHKITKRGQNVTFRCDPISEHNRLYWYRQTLGQGPEFLTYFQNEAQLEKSRLLSDRFSAERPKGSFSTLEIQRTEQGDSAMYLCASSLGSGQYFGPGTRLTVT.

Ten or more counts support this clonotype. The J gene is TRBJ2-2, the V gene TRBV3-1, with D perhaps being TRBD1 or TRBD2 (6 bases each). The CDR3 is 14 amino acids. Trimming took off 8 bases at V and 4 bases at J, with 14 bases between the two ends. Germline V CDR1 and CDR2: LGHDT, YNNKEL (reference sequence). The CDR3 sequence: CASGAGGGTGELFF. CDR3 nucleotide sequence: TGTGCCAGCGGAGCCGGGGGCGGCACCGGGGAGCTGTTTTTT.

The rearrangement links TRBV2 to TRBJ2-1; a weak D match, TRBD2 (6 bases). CDR3 size: 14 residues. Germline CDR1 SNHLY, CDR2 FYNNEI. The V end lost 4 bases, the J end lost 3 bases, and 10 bases lay between the germline ends. In DNA form, the CDR3 reads TGTGCCAGCAGTGGGGGGGTTGGCTACAATGAGCAGTTCTTC. This encodes CASSGGVGYNEQFF.

This clonotype came up a few times. J is TRBJ2-6 and V is TRBV7-8; 7 bases fit TRBD1. Germline values: CDR1 SGHVS, CDR2 FQNEAQ. Trimming took 0 bases from V and 3 from J; bases not matched to a gene: 8. The CDR3 extends over 18 amino acids. CDR3 residues: CASSLAGTAPGGANVLTF. CDR3 in DNA: TGTGCCAGCAGCTTAGCCGGGACAGCTCCAGGTGGGGCCAACGTCCTGACTTTC.

This clonotype was seen just once. The chain uses TRBV10-3 and TRBJ2-3, with D perhaps TRBD2 (6 bases). CDR1 and CDR2 (germline): ENHRY, SYGVKD. Deletions cut 5 bases from V and 5 bases from J, with 17 bases between. The CDR3 has 15 amino acids. This CDR3 is CAISSKGTLGDTQYF. The CDR3 DNA reads TGTGCCATCAGTTCTAAAGGGACTCTGGGAGATACGCAGTATTTT.

The chain employs TRBV3-1 and TRBJ1-2; D perhaps matches TRBD1 (6 bases). CDR1 and CDR2 (germline): LGHDT, YNNKEL (reference sequence). The CDR3 has 16 amino acids. V lost 0 bases, J lost 2 bases, and 13 bases lay in between. CDR3 protein: CASSQEGAGANYGYTF. Here the CDR3 DNA reads TGTGCCAGCAGCCAAGAAGGGGCAGGGGCCAACTATGGCTACACCTTC.

This CDR3 is CASSGLDRGFKNTIYF. CDR3 DNA sequence: TGTGCCAGCAGCGGGCTGGACAGGGGGTTTAAAAACACCATATATTTT. This chain links TRBV11-2 with TRBJ1-3, with 10 bases identical to TRBD1. The germline V gene encodes CDR1 SGHAT and CDR2 FQNNGV. The CDR3 is 16 amino acids. With 5 bases clipped from V and 6 bases from J, the junction kept 10 bases outside the gene matches.

This clonotype has just a few counts. This chain links TRBV5-6 with TRBJ2-7; D tentatively fits TRBD1 or TRBD2 (5 bases each). CDR1 and CDR2 (germline): SGHDT, YYEEEE. The V and J ends lost 3 bases and 7 bases respectively, with 14 bases between them. This CDR3 has 13 amino acids. Here the CDR3 DNA reads TGTGCCAGCAGCTGGGGGACCGGGATTGAGCAGTACTTC. It encodes CASSWGTGIEQYF.

This clonotype was observed at least ten times. The chain carries TRBV7-2 and TRBJ2-3, with D perhaps TRBD2 (7 bases). This CDR3 contains 17 residues. The germline CDR1 and CDR2 sequences are SGHTA and FQGNSA. V dropped 2 bases and J dropped 2 bases, with 17 bases sitting between them. The CDR3 coding sequence is TGTGCCAGCAGCTTAAGTACCGGCGGGGGCGCCACAGATACGCAGTATTTT. Translating gives CASSLSTGGGATDTQYF.

This clonotype was counted a few times. This sequence joins TRBV11-2 and TRBJ2-3, with D possibly TRBD2 on 5 matching bases. Trimming left V 1 base short and J 0 bases short, with 11 bases between. The CDR3 is made up of 16 amino acids. Germline V gene data show CDR1 as SGHAT and CDR2 as FQNNGV. The CDR3: CASSLGASGSTDTQYF. CDR3 bases: TGTGCCAGCAGCTTAGGGGCCAGCGGCAGCACAGATACGCAGTATTTT.

This chain uses TRBV19 with TRBJ2-1; TRBD2 agrees at 12 bases. Trimming took 9 bases from V and 10 from J; bases not matched to a gene: 13. CDR3 size: 15 residues. Germline CDR1 is LNHDA and CDR2 is SQIVND (reference sequence). The DNA for the CDR3 is TGTGCCAGCGACCGAAGACTAGCGGGAGTCCGGGAGCAGTTCTTC. Its translation: CASDRRLAGVREQFF.

This clonotype was seen only a few times. V and J are TRBV7-3 and TRBJ2-1; 10 bases agree with TRBD1. This CDR3 is 16 amino acids long. The germline V gene encodes CDR1 SGHTA and CDR2 FQGTGA. The V gene end was trimmed by 5 bases and the J gene end by 3 bases; junction bases not matched to a gene: 7. CDR3: CASSQTGTGVYNEQFF. In DNA, the CDR3 is TGTGCCAGCAGCCAAACCGGGACAGGGGTCTACAATGAGCAGTTCTTC.

The chain uses TRBV19 and TRBJ2-1; D is uncertain. The germline V gene has CDR1 LNHDA and CDR2 SQIVND (reference sequence). This CDR3 has 13 residues. The V gene lost 5 bases and the J gene lost 10 bases, with 15 bases spanning the gap. The CDR3, as DNA: TGTGCCAGTAGTGCAACGAAAGGGTGGGAGCAGTTCTTC. Translation: CASSATKGWEQFF.

Only one count was recorded for this clonotype. This chain connects TRBV11-2 to TRBJ2-1; 7 nucleotides match TRBD1. Germline assignment: CDR1 SGHAT and CDR2 FQNNGV. Trimming took 4 bases from V and 8 from J; bases not matched to a gene: 5. The CDR3 runs 13 residues. The CDR3 nucleotides read TGTGCCAGCAGCTCTACAGGGGCGGATGAGCAGTTCTTC. This gives the protein CASSSTGADEQFF.

This rearrangement joins TRBV20-1 to TRBJ2-7, with TRBD2 as a possible D gene (5 bases). Germline CDR1 is DFQATT and CDR2 is SNEGSKA (reference sequence). V shed 3 bases and J shed 0 bases, with 15 bases lying between them. The CDR3 sequence is 15 residues long. The CDR3, as DNA: TGCAGTGCTAGTGCGGGCCGGCTTAGCTCCTACGAGCAGTACTTC. Its protein product is CSASAGRLSSYEQYF.

This clonotype showed up many times. At one end the junction does not follow the germline gene, possibly because of a read error. V and J are TRBV7-7 and TRBJ2-1; 7 nucleotides match TRBD2. Germline V gene lookup returns CDR1 SSHAT and CDR2 FNYEAQ (reference sequence). This CDR3 region has 14 residues. DNA of the CDR3: TGTGCTAGCAGCTCGGGACTAAAGGTCCATGAGCAGTTCTTC. Translation: CASSSGLKVHEQFF.

The V gene is TRBV7-8, the J gene TRBJ2-3; D gene uncertain. The CDR3 runs 16 residues. V gave up 5 bases and J gave up 4 bases, with 19 bases separating them. Germline CDR1 is SGHVS and CDR2 is FQNEAQ. Here the CDR3 reads CASSLYPPGASDTQYF. CDR3 coding DNA: TGTGCCAGCAGCCTTTACCCTCCCGGAGCGTCAGATACGCAGTATTTT.